Below are 22 T cell receptor beta chains sequenced from a single sample in a study of blood T cells in healthy people across ages. Together with a sample-barcoded 5' primer, a J-beta primer mix was included in a second PCR lasting roughly 6 to 12 cycles. TCRdb fed the 5' RACE reads into MiXCR, producing one record per CDR3 protein. This table has hundreds of thousands of distinct CDR3 sequences, 45% to 50% appearing once. The sample was blood. The receptors were sampled from a woman aged 60-75 years in good health.

In the case of this clonotype: A junction boundary mismatches the germline segment, possibly from a read error. The V and J genes are TRBV20-1 and TRBJ2-5, with D perhaps TRBD2 (7 bases). In germline, CDR1 is DFQATT, CDR2 SNEGSKA (reference sequence). The CDR3 consists of 12 residues. CDR3 sequence reads: CSAGEGGETQYF. CDR3 nucleotide sequence: TGCAGTGCTGGGGAGGGGGGAGAGACTCAGTACTTC.

This clonotype was picked up one time. The chain couples TRBV7-2 to TRBJ2-4; D is perhaps TRBD2 (6 bases). With 1 base removed from V and 1 base from J, the gap between germline ends came to 14 bases. CDR1 and CDR2 (germline): SGHTA, FQGNSA. The CDR3 is 17 amino acids. CDR3 loop: CASSLVGGKGAKNIQYF. The CDR3 nucleotides read TGTGCCAGCAGCTTAGTCGGCGGGAAGGGGGCCAAAAACATTCAGTACTTC. Drawing the rest from reference TRBV7-2 and TRBJ2-4, the complete variable domain is GAGVSQSPSNKVTEKGKDVELRCDPISGHTALYWYRQSLGQGLEFLIYFQGNSAPDKSGLPSDRFSAERTGGSVSTLTIQRTQQEDSAVYLCASSLVGGKGAKNIQYFGAGTRLSVL.

V usage is TRBV20-1 and J usage is TRBJ2-4; 8 bases align to TRBD2. The CDR3 has 13 amino acids. V gave up 1 base and J gave up 8 bases; unmatched junction bases: 4. Germline lookup yields CDR1 DFQATT and CDR2 SNEGSKA (reference sequence). The DNA of the CDR3 is TGCAGTGCTAGAGGGACTAGCAGGCACATTCAGTACTTC. As protein: CSARGTSRHIQYF.

In its sample, this clonotype was seen a few times. The V gene is TRBV12-3 or TRBV12-4, the J gene TRBJ2-1; the match to TRBD2 covers 13 bases. The CDR3 is 14 amino acids. V trimming: 4 bases; J trimming: 8 bases; junction bases outside the gene matches: 2. Here the CDR3 DNA reads TGTGCCAGCAGTTCCACTAGCGGGAGGGATGAGCAGTTCTTC. Translating it yields CASSSTSGRDEQFF.

The chain has TRBV29-1 and TRBJ1-5; 8 bases agree with TRBD1. The CDR3 runs 14 residues. The trim removed 4 bases at V and 5 bases at J, leaving 7 bases unmatched. Looked up from germline, CDR1 is SQVTM and CDR2 is ANQGSEA. The CDR3 sequence is CSVAAGGLDQPQHF. CDR3 DNA sequence: TGCAGCGTTGCCGCAGGGGGCCTCGATCAGCCCCAGCATTTT.

A word on this clonotype: In this CDR3 the conserved last residue, phenylalanine or tryptophan, is missing, so a read error is likely. The chain carries TRBV5-1 and TRBJ1-4; TRBD1 matches at 8 bases. CDR1 is SGHRS, CDR2 YFSETQ, per germline. This CDR3 contains 14 residues. Losses at the gene ends were 2 bases for V and 8 bases for J; bases not matched to a gene: 5. CDR3 protein: CASSFQGAEEKLFY. The CDR3, as DNA: TGCGCCAGCAGCTTCCAGGGGGCGGAGGAAAAACTGTTTTAT.

V is TRBV5-1 and J is TRBJ2-5; 10 bases are a match to TRBD1. With the DNA end fitting TRBJ2-7 better, the J assignment may be wrong. The CDR3 loop spans 16 amino acids. Per germline, CDR1 SGHRS and CDR2 YFSETQ. The CDR3 region has the DNA TGCGCCAGCAGCCGAATGGGACAGGGGTTGTCCTACGAGCAGTACTTC. Translating gives CASSRMGQGLSYEQYF.

The rearrangement uses TRBV29-1 and TRBJ1-1, with unresolved D. The CDR3 extends over 11 amino acids. CDR1 and CDR2 from the germline V gene are SQVTM and ANQGSEA. V was pared by 4 bases and J by 1 base, with 4 bases between. Written as DNA, the CDR3 is TGCAGCGTTGCCGAGAACACTGAAGCTTTCTTT. Its translation is CSVAENTEAFF.

This chain joins TRBV29-1 and TRBJ2-7; 7 bases are a match to TRBD2. Germline V gene data show CDR1 as SQVTM and CDR2 as ANQGSEA. The CDR3 runs 12 residues. CDR3 in amino acids: CNASAGTYEQYF. The DNA for the CDR3 is TGCAACGCATCAGCGGGGACCTACGAGCAGTACTTC.

The chain joins TRBV2 to TRBJ2-5; D may be TRBD1 (6 bases). Trimming took 10 bases from V and 11 from J, leaving 17 bases between them. The CDR3 covers 11 residues. In germline, CDR1 is SNHLY, CDR2 FYNNEI. This CDR3 is CAITQGREQYF. The CDR3 bases are TGTGCCATCACACAGGGTAGAGAGCAGTACTTC. Using reference TRBV2 and TRBJ2-5 for the parts outside the CDR3, the full variable domain is EPEVTQTPSHQVTQMGQEVILRCVPISNHLYFYWYRQILGQKVEFLVSFYNNEISEKSEIFDDQFSVERPDGSNFTLKIRSTKLEDSAMYFCAITQGREQYFGPGTRLLVL.

The chain has TRBV20-1 and TRBJ2-1, with TRBD1 matching over 11 bases. CDR1 and CDR2 (germline): DFQATT, SNEGSKA (reference sequence). The CDR3 consists of 14 residues. V dropped 1 base and J dropped 9; count of bases not matched to a gene: 5. The CDR3 region has the DNA TGCAGTGCTAGAGCCGGGACAGGGGGTACTGAGCAGTTCTTC. Translated: CSARAGTGGTEQFF.

This chain joins TRBV4-3 and TRBJ2-1; 7 bases agree with TRBD2. J gave up 7 bases and V 0 bases, and 9 bases lay outside the gene matches. Germline V gene sequence: CDR1 LGHNA, CDR2 YSLEER. The length of the CDR3 is 16 residues. As DNA, the CDR3 is TGCGCCAGCAGCCAAGATTTTCGGCAGGGAGGGAATGAGCAGTTCTTC. Translated, it gives CASSQDFRQGGNEQFF.

This clonotype was recorded a few times. The chain is built from TRBV14 and TRBJ2-5; D uncertain. Germline CDR1 reads SGHDN; CDR2 reads FVKESK. V was trimmed by 4 bases and J by 11 bases, leaving 14 bases between them. The CDR3 has 12 residues. CDR3 nucleotide sequence: TGTGCCAGCAGCCGGGGTTGGAATGAGCAGTACTTC. Encoded protein: CASSRGWNEQYF.

This clonotype has a single count. This chain uses TRBV20-1 with TRBJ1-2; no clear D. CDR1 DFQATT and CDR2 SNEGSKA come from the germline V gene (reference sequence). The CDR3 runs 16 residues. Trimming removed 1 base at V and 4 bases at J, with 19 bases between. The CDR3 here is CSARASGEAALYGYTF. CDR3 coding DNA: TGCAGTGCTAGAGCCTCCGGGGAGGCAGCCCTCTATGGCTACACCTTC.

This clonotype was counted a few times. The chain uses TRBV20-1 and TRBJ1-3; D is ambiguous. Germline assignment: CDR1 DFQATT and CDR2 SNEGSKA (reference sequence). V was shortened by 0 bases and J by 0 bases, with 6 bases between the two germline ends. This CDR3 is built from 14 residues. The CDR3 is CSARDPSSGNTIYF. CDR3 DNA sequence: TGCAGTGCTAGAGATCCCAGCTCTGGAAACACCATATATTTT.

This clonotype appeared a few times. The chain has TRBV4-2 and TRBJ2-7; D is possibly TRBD2 (6 bases). V lost 3 bases to trimming and J lost 7 bases, with 22 bases between them. Germline V CDR1 and CDR2: LGHNA, YNFKEQ. The CDR3 runs to 16 residues. The CDR3, as DNA: TGTGCCAGCAGCCATGAGGGCGCGGGGCCCTACAATGAGCAGTACTTC. Protein: CASSHEGAGPYNEQYF.

This chain joins TRBV7-4 and TRBJ1-1, with a weak D call TRBD1 (6 bases). CDR1 SGHVT and CDR2 SQSDAQ come from the germline V gene. This CDR3 has 12 amino acids. V was trimmed by 3 bases and J by 7 bases, leaving 9 bases between them. DNA for the CDR3: TGTGCCAGCAGCTTGGGGGCAGGTGAAGCTTTCTTT. Encoded protein: CASSLGAGEAFF.

The chain uses TRBV9 and TRBJ2-3; no clear D gene. This CDR3 has 16 amino acids. V was shortened by 0 bases and J by 1 base, with 12 bases between the two germline ends. Germline V CDR1 and CDR2: SGDLS, YYNGEE. CDR3 amino acids: CASSVGLARGTDTQYF. The CDR3 DNA follows: TGTGCCAGCAGCGTAGGACTGGCTAGAGGCACAGATACGCAGTATTTT.

The chain recombines TRBV4-1 with TRBJ1-5, with 10 bases fitting TRBD1. With 3 bases clipped from V and 3 bases from J, the junction kept 5 bases outside the gene matches. CDR1 MGHRA and CDR2 YSYEKL come from the germline V gene. This CDR3 region has 16 residues. CDR3: CASSQRTGGPNQPQHF. CDR3 sequence (DNA): TGCGCCAGCAGCCAGAGGACAGGGGGGCCCAATCAGCCCCAGCATTTT.

This clonotype was observed a few times. The V and J genes are TRBV6-5 and TRBJ1-5, with D tentatively TRBD1 (6 bases). CDR1 is MNHEY and CDR2 is SVGAGI in the germline V gene. CDR3 size: 13 residues. The V gene lost 6 bases and the J gene lost 5 bases, with 11 bases spanning the gap. CDR3 loop: CASRRGKDQPQHF. The CDR3 coding sequence is TGTGCCAGCAGAAGGGGGAAGGATCAGCCCCAGCATTTT.

Concerning this clonotype: Without the conserved terminal phenylalanine or tryptophan, this CDR3 likely stems from a read error. The DNA is left out, because the CDR3 cannot be placed on it with certainty; the CDR3 is given as TCRdb lists it. J is TRBJ2-1 and V is TRBV5-1; the DNA was not used to check the table's D call, TRBD1. Germline V lookup: CDR1 SGHRS, CDR2 YFSETQ. 14 amino acids form the CDR3, both terminal residues included. The CDR3 region is CASSLDSRGYTFGS.

This clonotype was recorded many times. The gene calls are TRBV4-2 and TRBJ2-5; D possibly corresponds to TRBD2 (5 bases). CDR3 length equals 14 residues. Looked up from germline, CDR1 is LGHNA and CDR2 is YNFKEQ. Trimming removed 0 bases at V and 1 base at J, with 6 bases between. CDR3 nucleotides: TGTGCCAGCAGCCAAGATCGGGGCCAAGAGACCCAGTACTTC. Amino acids: CASSQDRGQETQYF.